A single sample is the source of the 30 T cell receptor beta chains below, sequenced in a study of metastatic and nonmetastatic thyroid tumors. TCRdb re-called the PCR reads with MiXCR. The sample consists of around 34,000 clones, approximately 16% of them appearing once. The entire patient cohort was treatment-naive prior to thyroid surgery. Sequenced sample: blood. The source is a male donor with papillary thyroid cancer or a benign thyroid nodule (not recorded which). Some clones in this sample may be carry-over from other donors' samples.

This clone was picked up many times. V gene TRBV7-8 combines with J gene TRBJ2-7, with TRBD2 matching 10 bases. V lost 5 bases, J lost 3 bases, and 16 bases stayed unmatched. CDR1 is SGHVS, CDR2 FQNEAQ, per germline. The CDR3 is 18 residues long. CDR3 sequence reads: CASSHGVASGRIHYEQYF. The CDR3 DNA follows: TGTGCCAGCAGCCATGGGGTGGCTAGCGGGAGAATCCACTACGAGCAGTACTTC.

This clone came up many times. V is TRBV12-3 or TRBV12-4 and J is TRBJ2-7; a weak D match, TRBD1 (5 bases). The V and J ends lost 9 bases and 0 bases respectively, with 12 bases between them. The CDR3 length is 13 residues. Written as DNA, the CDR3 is TGTGCCAGTAGGACAACCGGCTCCTACGAGCAGTACTTC. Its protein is CASRTTGSYEQYF.

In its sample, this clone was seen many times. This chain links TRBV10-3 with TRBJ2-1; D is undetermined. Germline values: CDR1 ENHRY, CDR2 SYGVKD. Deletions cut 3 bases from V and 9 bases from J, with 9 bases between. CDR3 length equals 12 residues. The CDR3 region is CAISDVLSEQFF. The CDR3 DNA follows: TGTGCCATCAGTGATGTATTATCTGAGCAGTTCTTC.

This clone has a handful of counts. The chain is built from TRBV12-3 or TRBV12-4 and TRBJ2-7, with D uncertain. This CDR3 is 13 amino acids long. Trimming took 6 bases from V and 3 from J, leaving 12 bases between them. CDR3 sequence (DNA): TGTGCCAGCAGCCACTCGTACTGCTACGAGCAGTACTTC. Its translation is CASSHSYCYEQYF.

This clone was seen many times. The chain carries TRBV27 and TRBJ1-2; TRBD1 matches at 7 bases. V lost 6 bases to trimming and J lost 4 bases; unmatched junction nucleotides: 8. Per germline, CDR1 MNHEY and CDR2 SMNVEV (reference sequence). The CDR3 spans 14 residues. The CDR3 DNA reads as TGTGCCAGCAGAGGGGGCCGGATCACCTATGGCTACACCTTC. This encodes CASRGGRITYGYTF.

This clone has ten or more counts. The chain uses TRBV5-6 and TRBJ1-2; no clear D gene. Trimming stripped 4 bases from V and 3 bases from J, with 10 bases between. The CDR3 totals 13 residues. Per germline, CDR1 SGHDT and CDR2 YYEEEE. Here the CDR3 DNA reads TGTGCCAGCAGCGCCGGGGTCCACTATGGCTACACCTTC. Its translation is CASSAGVHYGYTF.

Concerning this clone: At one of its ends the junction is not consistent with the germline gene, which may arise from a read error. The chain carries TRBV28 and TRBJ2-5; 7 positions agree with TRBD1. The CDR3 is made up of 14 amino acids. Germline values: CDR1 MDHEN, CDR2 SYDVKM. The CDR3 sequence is CASSKGDSQETRYF. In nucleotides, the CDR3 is TGTGCCAGCAGCAAGGGGGACAGCCAAGAGACCCGGTACTTT.

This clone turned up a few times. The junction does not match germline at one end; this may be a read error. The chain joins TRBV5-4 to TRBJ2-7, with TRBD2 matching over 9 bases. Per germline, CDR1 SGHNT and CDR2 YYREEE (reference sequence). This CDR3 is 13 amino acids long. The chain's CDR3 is CATTGTSSYEQHF. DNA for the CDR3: TGTGCCACCACCGGGACTAGCTCCTACGAGCAGCACTTC.

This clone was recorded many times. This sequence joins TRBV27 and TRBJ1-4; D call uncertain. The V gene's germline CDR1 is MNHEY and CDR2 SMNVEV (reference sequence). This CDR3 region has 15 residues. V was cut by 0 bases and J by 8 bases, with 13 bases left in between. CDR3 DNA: TGTGCCAGCAGTTTATCTAGGCCGGGAAGAGAAAAACTGTTTTTT. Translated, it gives CASSLSRPGREKLFF.

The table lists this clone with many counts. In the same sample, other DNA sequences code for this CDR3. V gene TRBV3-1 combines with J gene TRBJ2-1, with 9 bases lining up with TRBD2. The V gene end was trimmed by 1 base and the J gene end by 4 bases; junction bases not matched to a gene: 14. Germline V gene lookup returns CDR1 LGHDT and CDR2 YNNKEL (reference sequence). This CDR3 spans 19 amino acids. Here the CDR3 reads CASSQGPSRLAGLYNEQFF. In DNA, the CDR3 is TGTGCCAGCAGCCAAGGCCCCTCCAGGCTAGCGGGATTATACAATGAGCAGTTCTTC.

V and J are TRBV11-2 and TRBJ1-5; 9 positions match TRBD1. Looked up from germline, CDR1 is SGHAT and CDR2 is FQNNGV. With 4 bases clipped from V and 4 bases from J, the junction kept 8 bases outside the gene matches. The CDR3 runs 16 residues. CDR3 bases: TGTGCCAGCAGCTCCTCGGACAGGGGAAGGAATCAGCCCCAGCATTTT. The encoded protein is CASSSSDRGRNQPQHF.

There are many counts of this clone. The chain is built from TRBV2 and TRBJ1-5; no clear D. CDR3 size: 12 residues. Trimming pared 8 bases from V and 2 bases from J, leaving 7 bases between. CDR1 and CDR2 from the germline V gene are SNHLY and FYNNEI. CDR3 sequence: CASSEGNQPQHF. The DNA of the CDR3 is TGTGCCAGCTCCGAGGGCAATCAGCCCCAGCATTTT.

In DNA form, the CDR3 reads TGCGCCAGCAGCAGGCAGCCTCAGGGTTTCAAAGATACGCAGTATTTT. Amino acids: CASSRQPQGFKDTQYF. The rearrangement links TRBV5-1 to TRBJ2-3; TRBD1 might be the D (5 bases). V dropped 4 bases and J dropped 5 bases, with 20 bases sitting between them. CDR1 is SGHRS, CDR2 YFSETQ, per germline. The CDR3 is made up of 16 amino acids. The entire variable domain, with the rest obtained from reference TRBV5-1 and TRBJ2-3, is as follows: KAGVTQTPRYLIKTRGQQVTLSCSPISGHRSVSWYQQTPGQGLQFLFEYFSETQRNKGNFPGRFSGRQFSNSRSEMNVSTLELGDSALYLCASSRQPQGFKDTQYFGPGTRLTVL.

The CDR3 coding sequence is TGTGCCACCAGCCAACTTGACAGCTCCTACGAGCAGTACTTC. The encoded protein is CATSQLDSSYEQYF. The chain links TRBV15 to TRBJ2-7; tentatively, D is TRBD1 (5 bases). The CDR3 runs 14 residues. V lost 5 bases, J lost 0 bases, and 11 bases lay in between. Germline lookup yields CDR1 LNHNV and CDR2 YYDKDF (reference sequence).

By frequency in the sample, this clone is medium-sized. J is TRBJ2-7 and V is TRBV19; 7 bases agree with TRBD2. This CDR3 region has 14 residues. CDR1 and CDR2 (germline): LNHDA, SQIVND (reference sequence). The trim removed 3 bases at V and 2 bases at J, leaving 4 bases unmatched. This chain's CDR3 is CASSMGREAYEQYF. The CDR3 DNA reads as TGTGCCAGTAGTATGGGGAGGGAGGCCTACGAGCAGTACTTC.

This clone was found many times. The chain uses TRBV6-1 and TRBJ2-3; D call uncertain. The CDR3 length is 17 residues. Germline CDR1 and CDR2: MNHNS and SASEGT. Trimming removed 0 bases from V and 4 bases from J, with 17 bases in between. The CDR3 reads CASSEAVARYKADTQYF. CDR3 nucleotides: TGTGCCAGCAGTGAAGCTGTGGCGAGGTATAAAGCAGATACGCAGTATTTT.

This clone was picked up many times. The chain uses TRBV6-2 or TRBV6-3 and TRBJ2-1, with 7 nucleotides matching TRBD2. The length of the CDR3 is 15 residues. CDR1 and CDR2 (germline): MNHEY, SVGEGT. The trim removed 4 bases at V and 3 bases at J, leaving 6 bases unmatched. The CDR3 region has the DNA TGTGCCAGCAGTTTATCTAGCGGACACTACAATGAGCAGTTCTTC. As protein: CASSLSSGHYNEQFF.

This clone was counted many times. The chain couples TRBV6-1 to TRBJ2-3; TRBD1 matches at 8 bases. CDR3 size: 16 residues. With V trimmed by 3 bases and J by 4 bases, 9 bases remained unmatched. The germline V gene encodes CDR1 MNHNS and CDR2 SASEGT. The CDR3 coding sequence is TGTGCCAGCAGTGAGGCGACAGGGGCCGGGGCAGATACGCAGTATTTT. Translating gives CASSEATGAGADTQYF.

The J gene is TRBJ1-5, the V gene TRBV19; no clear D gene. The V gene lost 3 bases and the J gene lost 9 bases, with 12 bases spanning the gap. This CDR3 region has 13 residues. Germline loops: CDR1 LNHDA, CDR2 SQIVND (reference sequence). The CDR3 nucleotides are TGTGCCAGTAGTATGGGTCATGCTCGGCCCCAGCATTTT. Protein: CASSMGHARPQHF. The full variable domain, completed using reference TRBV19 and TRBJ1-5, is DGGITQSPKYLFRKEGQNVTLSCEQNLNHDAMYWYRQDPGQGLRLIYYSQIVNDFQKGDIAEGYSVSREKKESFPLTVTSAQKNPTAFYLCASSMGHARPQHFGDGTRLSIL.

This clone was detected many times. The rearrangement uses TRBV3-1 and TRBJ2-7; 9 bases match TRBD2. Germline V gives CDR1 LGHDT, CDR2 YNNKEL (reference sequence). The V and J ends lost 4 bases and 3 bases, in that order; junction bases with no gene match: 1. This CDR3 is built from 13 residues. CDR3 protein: CASSLAGDYEQYF. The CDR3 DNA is TGTGCCAGCAGCCTAGCGGGAGACTACGAGCAGTACTTC.

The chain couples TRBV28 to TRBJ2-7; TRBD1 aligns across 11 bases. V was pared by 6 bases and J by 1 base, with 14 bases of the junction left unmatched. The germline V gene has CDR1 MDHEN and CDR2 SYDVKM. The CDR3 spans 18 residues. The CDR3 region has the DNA TGTGCCAGCAGCTTGAACGGGACAGGGGGATTTCCTTCCTACGAGCAGTACTTC. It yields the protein CASSLNGTGGFPSYEQYF.

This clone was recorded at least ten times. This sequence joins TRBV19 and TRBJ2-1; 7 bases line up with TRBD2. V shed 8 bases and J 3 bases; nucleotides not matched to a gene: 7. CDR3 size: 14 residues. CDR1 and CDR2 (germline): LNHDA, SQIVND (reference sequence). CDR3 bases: TGTGCCAGTTCCCTAGCGGACGGCTACAATGAGCAGTTCTTC. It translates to CASSLADGYNEQFF.

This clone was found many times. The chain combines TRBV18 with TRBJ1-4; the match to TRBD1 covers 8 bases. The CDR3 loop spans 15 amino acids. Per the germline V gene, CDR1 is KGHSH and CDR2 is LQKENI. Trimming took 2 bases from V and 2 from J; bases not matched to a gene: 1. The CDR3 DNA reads TGTGCCAGCTCACCAGGACAGGGTACTAATGAAAAACTGTTTTTT. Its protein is CASSPGQGTNEKLFF.

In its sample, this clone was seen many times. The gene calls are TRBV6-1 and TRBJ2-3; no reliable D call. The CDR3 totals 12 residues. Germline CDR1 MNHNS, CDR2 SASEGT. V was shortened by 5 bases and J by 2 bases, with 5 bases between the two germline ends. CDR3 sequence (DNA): TGTGCCAGCAGTTTGGCCACAGATACGCAGTATTTT. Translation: CASSLATDTQYF.

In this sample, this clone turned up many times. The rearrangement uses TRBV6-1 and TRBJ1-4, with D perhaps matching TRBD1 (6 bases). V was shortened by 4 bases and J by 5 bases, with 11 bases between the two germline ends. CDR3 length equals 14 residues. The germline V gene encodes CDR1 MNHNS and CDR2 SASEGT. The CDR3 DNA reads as TGTGCCAGCAGTGTGGACAGTGTGAATGAAAAACTGTTTTTT. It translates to CASSVDSVNEKLFF.

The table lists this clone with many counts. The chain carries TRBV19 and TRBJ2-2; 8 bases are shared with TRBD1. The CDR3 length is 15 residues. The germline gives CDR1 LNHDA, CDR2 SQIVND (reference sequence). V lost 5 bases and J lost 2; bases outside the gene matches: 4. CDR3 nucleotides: TGTGCCAGTAGTGTGACAGGGGAAAACACCGGGGAGCTGTTTTTT. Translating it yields CASSVTGENTGELFF. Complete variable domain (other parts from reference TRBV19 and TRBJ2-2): DGGITQSPKYLFRKEGQNVTLSCEQNLNHDAMYWYRQDPGQGLRLIYYSQIVNDFQKGDIAEGYSVSREKKESFPLTVTSAQKNPTAFYLCASSVTGENTGELFFGEGSRLTVL.

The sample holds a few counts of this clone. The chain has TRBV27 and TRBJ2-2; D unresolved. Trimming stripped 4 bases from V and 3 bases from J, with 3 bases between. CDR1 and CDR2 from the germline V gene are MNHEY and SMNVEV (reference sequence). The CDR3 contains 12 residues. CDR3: CASSSDTGELFF. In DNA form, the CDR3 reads TGTGCCAGCAGTTCGGACACCGGGGAGCTGTTTTTT.

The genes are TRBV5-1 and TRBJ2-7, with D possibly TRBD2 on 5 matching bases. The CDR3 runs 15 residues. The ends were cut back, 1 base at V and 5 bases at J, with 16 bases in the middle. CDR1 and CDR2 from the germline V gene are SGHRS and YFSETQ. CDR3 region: CASSLQLAGGNEQYF. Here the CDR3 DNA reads TGCGCCAGCAGCTTGCAGCTAGCCGGAGGTAACGAGCAGTACTTC.

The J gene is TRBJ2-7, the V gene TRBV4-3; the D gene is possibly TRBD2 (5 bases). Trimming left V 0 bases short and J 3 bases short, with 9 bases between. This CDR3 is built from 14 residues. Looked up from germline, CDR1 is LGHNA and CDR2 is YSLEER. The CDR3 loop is CASSQDLGDYEQYF. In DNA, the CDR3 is TGCGCCAGCAGCCAAGATCTCGGGGACTACGAGCAGTACTTC.

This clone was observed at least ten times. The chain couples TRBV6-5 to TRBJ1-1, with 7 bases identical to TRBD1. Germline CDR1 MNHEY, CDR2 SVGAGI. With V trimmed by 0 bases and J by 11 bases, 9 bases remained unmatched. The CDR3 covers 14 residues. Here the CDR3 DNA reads TGTGCCAGCAGTTACTCTTGGGCCAGGGGGGACGCTTTCTTT. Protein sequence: CASSYSWARGDAFF.